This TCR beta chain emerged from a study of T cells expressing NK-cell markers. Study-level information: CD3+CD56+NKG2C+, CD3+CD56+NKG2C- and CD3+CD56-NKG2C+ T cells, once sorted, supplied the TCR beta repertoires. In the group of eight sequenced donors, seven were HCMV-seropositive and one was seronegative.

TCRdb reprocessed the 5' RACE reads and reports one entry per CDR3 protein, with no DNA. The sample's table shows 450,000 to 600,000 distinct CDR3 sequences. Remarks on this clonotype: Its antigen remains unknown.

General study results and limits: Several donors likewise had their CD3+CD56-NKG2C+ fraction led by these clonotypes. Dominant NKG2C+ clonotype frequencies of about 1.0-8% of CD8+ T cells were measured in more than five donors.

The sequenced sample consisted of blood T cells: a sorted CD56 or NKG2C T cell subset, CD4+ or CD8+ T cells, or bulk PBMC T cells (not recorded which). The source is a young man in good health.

CDR3 amino acids: CASSYSPQSTEAFF. This chain links TRBV6-5 with TRBJ1-1. The CDR3 length is 14 residues. Germline loops: CDR1 MNHEY, CDR2 SVGAGI.